The entry below describes one TCR beta chain. The data originate from a study of Ad26.COV2.S vaccination and SARS-CoV-2 variants. Trimming stripped 4 bases from V and 7 bases from J, with 12 bases between. The CDR3 length is 13 residues. Using immunoSEQ multiplex PCR, the repertoire was profiled, and TCRdb retains in-frame clones only, with some absent. In the table there are about 350,000 clones, approximately 85% of which are singletons. Treatment noted: some 20 received Ad26.COV2.S at low or high dose, single or two shots; 5 received placebo; per-sample allocation not given. Material that was analyzed had been drawn on day 63 after the first vaccine or placebo injection.

The rearrangement uses TRBV12-3 or TRBV12-4 and TRBJ2-3; unclear D gene. This clonotype was obtained from a person between 18 and 65 years old who received the Ad26.COV2.S COVID-19 vaccine or a placebo. This specimen consisted of peripheral blood, obtained in a trial of Ad26.COV2.S vaccine versus placebo. Written as DNA, the CDR3 is TGTGCCAGCAGTTCTATACTGATTTATACGCAGTATTTT. Amino acids: CASSSILIYTQYF.